This TCR beta chain comes out of a study of blood T cell repertoires in COVID-19. The wider study: PBMCs, B-cell-depleted T cells, or T cells were the source of the cDNA or gDNA that made up the material.

The participants were between roughly 18 and 89 years old and came from 24 US areas. Participant-given clinical history determined each cohort assignment. Per the study methods: Researchers report that nucleated cell counts were estimated from reference gene primer amplification. TCRdb's table, derived via immunoSEQ multiplex PCR, lists solely in-frame clones and lacks some. V, J and clone size were drawn from that table, and D and trimming were deduced from the DNA. Counted here are some 320,000 clones, more than 90% occurring once; the ten biggest clones make up roughly 3.9%. The V and J ends lost 5 bases and 3 bases respectively, with 13 bases between them. CDR1 is SGHDN, CDR2 FVKESK, per germline. CDR3 length: 14 residues.

The V call is TRBV14, the J call TRBJ1-1; D is unresolved. This TCR came from a woman aged 25 to 39 who had been exposed to COVID-19. The material sequenced was PBMCs or T cells enriched from blood (not recorded which). CDR3 sequence reads: CASSDVQFDTEAFF. The CDR3 coding sequence is TGTGCCAGCAGCGATGTTCAGTTCGACACTGAAGCTTTCTTT.